The entry below gives a single TCR beta chain sequence along with its context. Its matching antigen is unknown. This entry comes from a study of cytomegalovirus exposure and HLA in healthy donors. Study-wide points: TCR beta V segments were, for the most part, productive about 87% or about 30% of the time in an earlier analysis. Later analysis reportedly placed an Asian-associated ancestry cluster below the roughly 670-donor mean in N-insertions. Altogether, 150 to 200 TCR beta chains were recorded as cytomegalovirus-associated.

PCR used 60 Vbeta primers and 13 Jbeta primers. TCRdb's table, derived via immunoSEQ multiplex PCR, lists solely in-frame clones and lacks some. The sample lists about 130,000 clones, over 70% occurring once. Healthy bone marrow donors supplied every sample. Sequences were obtained from PBMCs. The receptor's source is an older woman in good health and CMV-seropositive.

Here the CDR3 reads CASSESSGTDYQETQYF. CDR3 nucleotide sequence: TGCGCCAGCAGTGAGTCCTCGGGGACAGACTACCAAGAGACCCAGTACTTC. This chain uses TRBV10-1 with TRBJ2-5; 7 nucleotides line up with TRBD1. J lost 0 bases, V lost 0 bases, and 7 bases had no gene match. Germline-derived CDR1 and CDR2 are WNHNN and SYGVQD (reference sequence). The CDR3 runs 17 residues.